The rows below give T cell receptor beta chains drawn from one sample of a study of blood T cells in healthy people across ages. A single record per CDR3 protein comes from TCRdb applying MiXCR to the 5' RACE reads. The profile shows 600,000 to 850,000 distinct CDR3 sequences, around 40% of them singletons. Sequencing was carried out using blood. These receptors were obtained from a woman aged 60-75 years in good health. Each CDR3 is given with its conserved first and last residue. A D gene is named only where the DNA matches it firmly. The size of a clone is reported for some rows only, either as once, few or many, or as a class for expanded clones.

CDR3 length	V gene	D gene	clone size	J gene	CDR3 DNA	CDR3 protein
15	TRBV4-3	TRBD2	many	TRBJ2-1	TGCGCCAGCAGCCAAGCGGGACTAGTGCCCAATGAGCAGTTCTTC	CASSQAGLVPNEQFF
14	TRBV5-6	-	many	TRBJ1-2	TGTGCCAGCAGCTTGTTAGACGCAGGCTATGGCTACACCTTC	CASSLLDAGYGYTF
13	TRBV7-9	-	few	TRBJ2-7	TGTGCCAGCAGCCAGGACAGTTTCTACGAGCAGTACTTC	CASSQDSFYEQYF
15	TRBV3-1	-	-	TRBJ2-7	TGTGCCAGCAGCAAGGGGGGCGCTCCCTCCTACGAGCAGTACTTC	CASSKGGAPSYEQYF
12	TRBV20-1	TRBD2	-	TRBJ2-7	TGCAGTGCGAGGCGTCGCGGGGGCGAGCAGTACTTC	CSARRRGGEQYF
17	TRBV12-3/TRBV12-4	-	-	TRBJ1-2	TGTGCCAGCAGTTTAAGTTACGGGAGACAGCCTAACTATGGCTACACCTTC	CASSLSYGRQPNYGYTF
10	TRBV29-1	-	few	TRBJ1-2	TGCAGCGTTGGTCCGGGTGGCTACACCTTC	CSVGPGGYTF
13	TRBV6-6	-	-	TRBJ1-2	TGTGCCAGCAGTAAGACAGCTTACTATGGCTACACCTTC	CASSKTAYYGYTF
13	TRBV5-1	-	few	TRBJ2-7	TGCGCCAGCAGCGCGGGACGACCCTACGAGCAGTACTTC	CASSAGRPYEQYF
13	TRBV7-2	-	-	TRBJ1-2	TGTGCCAGCAGCTTTCCGCGGGGCTATGGCTACACCTTC	CASSFPRGYGYTF
13	TRBV7-9	-	-	TRBJ1-2	TGTGCCAGCAGCTTAGTGGAGGGAGATGGCTACACCTTC	CASSLVEGDGYTF
13	TRBV7-2	-	-	TRBJ1-6	TGTGCCAGCAGCCGGCACGGGGATTCACCCCTCCACTTT	CASSRHGDSPLHF
14	TRBV9	-	-	TRBJ1-1	TGTGCCAGCAGCGTGACAGCCATGAACACTGAAGCTTTCTTT	CASSVTAMNTEAFF
15	TRBV6-2/TRBV6-3	TRBD1	-	TRBJ2-3	TGTGCCAGCAGCTACTTCGGACAGGGCACGGATACGCAGTATTTT	CASSYFGQGTDTQYF
16	TRBV5-1	-	-	TRBJ2-5	TGCGCCAGCAGCCAGGAGGGCAGGGGGAACCAAGAGACCCAGTACTTC	CASSQEGRGNQETQYF
15	TRBV7-2	-	few	TRBJ2-3	TGTGCCAGTACGATGGCGGGGTCTAGCACAGATACGCAGTATTTT	CASTMAGSSTDTQYF
13	TRBV10-3	TRBD1	-	TRBJ2-2	TGTGCCATAACAGGGGAAAACACCGGGGAGCTGTTTTTT	CAITGENTGELFF
12	TRBV12-3/TRBV12-4	TRBD2	-	TRBJ2-1	TGTGCCAGCAGCCTTAGCGGGACTGAGCAGTTCTTC	CASSLSGTEQFF
15	TRBV21-1	-	-	TRBJ2-1	TGTGCCAGCCCCAGACAAGCGGGGGGGCGAGAGGAGCAGTTCTTC	CASPRQAGGREEQFF
15	TRBV3-1	TRBD2	-	TRBJ2-1	TGTGCCAGCAGCCAAGTGACGGGAGGGCCGAGGGAGCAGTTCTTC	CASSQVTGGPREQFF
14	TRBV20-1	-	-	TRBJ2-3	TGCAGTGCTTCCCGCGGGGACAACACAGATACGCAGTATTTT	CSASRGDNTDTQYF
14	TRBV7-9	TRBD1	-	TRBJ2-7	TGTGCCAGCAGCCCGGGACAGCTAGAGTACGAGCAGTACTTC	CASSPGQLEYEQYF
15	TRBV18	TRBD1	-	TRBJ2-7	TGTGCCAGCTCACCGGGACAGGGTTATCTCAACGAGCAGTACTTC	CASSPGQGYLNEQYF
14	TRBV9	TRBD2	few	TRBJ2-3	TGTGCCAGCAGCGTCGGACTAGGTGCAGATACGCAGTATTTT	CASSVGLGADTQYF
15	TRBV28	TRBD2	few	TRBJ2-1	TGTGCCAGCAGTTTTAGCGGGACTTTCCTCAATGAGCAGTTCTTC	CASSFSGTFLNEQFF
15	TRBV6-2/TRBV6-3	-	once	TRBJ2-7	TGTGCCAGTTTAGCAAGGGGGAGCTCCTACAATGAGCAGTACTTC	CASLARGSSYNEQYF
14	TRBV29-1	TRBD2	-	TRBJ2-1	TGCAGCCTACTGACTAGCGGGAGAACCGATGAGCAGTTCTTC	CSLLTSGRTDEQFF
11	TRBV9	-	-	TRBJ2-1	TGTGCCAGCAGCCTCCCCCATGAGCAGTTCTTC	CASSLPHEQFF